This entry lists 28 T cell receptor beta chains sequenced from one sample in a study of T cell responses to AZD1222 COVID-19 vaccine. TCRdb keeps only in-frame clones here, not all; method: immunoSEQ multiplex PCR. The profile shows about 190,000 clones, about 94% of them singletons. The sample was peripheral blood, taken on day 0 of AZD1222 vaccination. These receptors all stem from an adult in good health.

The sample holds one count of this clone. The chain uses TRBV19 and TRBJ2-7; 8 nucleotides agree with TRBD1. Trimming removed 8 bases from V and 0 bases from J; junction bases left unmatched: 3. CDR3 length: 13 residues. The germline V gene has CDR1 LNHDA and CDR2 SQIVND (reference sequence). The chain's CDR3 is CASQGAPSYEQYF. CDR3 DNA sequence: TGTGCCAGTCAGGGGGCCCCCTCCTACGAGCAGTACTTC.

V and J are TRBV4-1 and TRBJ2-5; no clear D gene. V shed 0 bases and J shed 0 bases, with 14 bases lying between them. The CDR3 sequence is 17 residues long. Germline values: CDR1 MGHRA, CDR2 YSYEKL. The CDR3 coding sequence is TGCGCCAGCAGCCAAGACCTCGACACCTCGTACCAAGAGACCCAGTACTTC. This sequence encodes CASSQDLDTSYQETQYF.

This clone showed up just once. The chain is built from TRBV10-2 and TRBJ2-5; perhaps TRBD2 as D (6 bases). Germline CDR1 is WSHSY and CDR2 is SAAADI. The CDR3 runs to 16 residues. The ends were cut back, 6 bases at V and 9 bases at J, with 26 bases in the middle. The CDR3 DNA reads as TGCGCCAGCAGCCCTGTCCCCCGGCTAGCGAATCCAGCCCAGTACTTC. This codes for CASSPVPRLANPAQYF.

The J gene is TRBJ1-2, the V gene TRBV2; D not certain. Germline V gives CDR1 SNHLY, CDR2 FYNNEI. V dropped 0 bases and J dropped 14 bases, with 16 bases sitting between them. This CDR3 is built from 13 residues. The CDR3 reads CASSEALRAVETF. In DNA form, the CDR3 reads TGTGCCAGCAGTGAAGCGCTTCGGGCAGTAGAAACCTTC.

This chain connects TRBV9 to TRBJ2-5, with 12 bases identical to TRBD1. V gave up 4 bases and J gave up 2 bases; unmatched junction bases: 6. CDR1 SGDLS and CDR2 YYNGEE come from the germline V gene. This CDR3 is built from 16 residues. The CDR3 DNA sequence: TGTGCCAGCAGCACCCGGGACAGGGGGCTTCAAGAGACCCAGTACTTC. Its protein is CASSTRDRGLQETQYF.

The gene calls are TRBV5-4 and TRBJ2-1, with 12 bases identical to TRBD2. Trimming removed 5 bases from V and 4 bases from J; junction bases left unmatched: 7. Germline V gives CDR1 SGHNT, CDR2 YYREEE (reference sequence). The CDR3 length is 16 residues. The CDR3 protein is CASSSSGLAGYNEQFF. The CDR3, as DNA: TGTGCCAGCAGTTCCAGCGGACTAGCGGGGTACAATGAGCAGTTCTTC.

This rearrangement joins TRBV19 to TRBJ2-2, with D unresolved. The CDR3 contains 14 residues. Germline V lookup: CDR1 LNHDA, CDR2 SQIVND (reference sequence). Trimming took 4 bases from V and 0 from J, leaving 6 bases between them. The CDR3 spells CASSSGANTGELFF. The CDR3 bases are TGTGCCAGTAGTAGTGGAGCGAACACCGGGGAGCTGTTTTTT.

This clone was observed a single time. This chain connects TRBV30 to TRBJ1-2; TRBD1 might be the D (5 bases). Germline CDR1 is GTSNPN and CDR2 is SVGIG (reference sequence). V was pared by 5 bases and J by 4 bases, with 14 bases between. The CDR3 has 13 residues. Here the CDR3 reads CAWVDSLFYGYTF. CDR3 bases: TGTGCCTGGGTTGACAGTTTGTTCTATGGCTACACCTTC.

This rearrangement joins TRBV24-1 to TRBJ2-3, with D maybe TRBD1 (5 bases). Germline lookup yields CDR1 KGHDR and CDR2 SFDVKD. The CDR3 spans 16 residues. The germline V and J ends were trimmed by 3 bases and 2 bases, with 14 bases remaining between them. The CDR3 sequence: CATSDPPRGYTDTQYF. CDR3 DNA sequence: TGTGCCACCAGTGATCCTCCTAGGGGTTACACAGATACGCAGTATTTT.

The genes are TRBV6-5 and TRBJ1-3; 7 nucleotides align to TRBD1. Germline CDR1 and CDR2: MNHEY and SVGAGI. This CDR3 is 14 amino acids long. V was pared by 6 bases and J by 4 bases, with 6 bases of the junction left unmatched. The CDR3 nucleotides are TGTGCCAGCAGGGCAGGGGGATCGGGAAACACCATATATTTT. As protein: CASRAGGSGNTIYF.

This rearrangement joins TRBV5-5 to TRBJ2-3; D unclear. Germline CDR1 SGHKS, CDR2 YYEKEE (reference sequence). Trimming removed 0 bases from V and 2 bases from J, with 10 bases in between. This CDR3 comprises 15 residues. CDR3 nucleotides: TGTGCCAGCAGCTTGGCCGTCGAGAACACAGATACGCAGTATTTT. Protein product: CASSLAVENTDTQYF. Based on the CDR3 plus reference TRBV5-5 and TRBJ2-3, the full variable domain is DAGVTQSPTHLIKTRGQQVTLRCSPISGHKSVSWYQQVLGQGPQFIFQYYEKEERGRGNFPDRFSARQFPNYSSELNVNALLLGDSALYLCASSLAVENTDTQYFGPGTRLTVL.

This sequence joins TRBV4-1 and TRBJ1-2; a possible D gene is TRBD1 (6 bases). Trimming removed 4 bases at V and 4 bases at J, with 16 bases between. There are 15 residues in the CDR3. Germline values: CDR1 MGHRA, CDR2 YSYEKL. The CDR3 loop reads CASSLPGQWLYGYTF. The DNA of the CDR3 is TGCGCCAGCAGCCTTCCCGGACAGTGGCTCTATGGCTACACCTTC.

V gene TRBV27 combines with J gene TRBJ2-2, with D unclear. CDR1 and CDR2 from the germline V gene are MNHEY and SMNVEV (reference sequence). V lost 6 bases, J lost 4 bases, and 6 bases lay in between. The CDR3 has 12 residues. CDR3 loop: CASRRLTGELFF. The CDR3 bases are TGTGCCAGCAGAAGGCTCACCGGGGAGCTGTTTTTT.

The chain carries TRBV5-1 and TRBJ2-5, with D possibly TRBD2 on 5 matching bases. CDR3 length equals 15 residues. Germline CDR1 is SGHRS and CDR2 is YFSETQ. The V end lost 3 bases, the J end lost 5 bases, and 17 bases lay between the germline ends. This CDR3 reads CASSSDQRFLETQYF. The CDR3 DNA sequence: TGCGCCAGCAGCTCGGACCAGCGGTTTTTGGAGACCCAGTACTTC. Filled out from reference TRBV5-1 and TRBJ2-5, the complete variable domain reads KAGVTQTPRYLIKTRGQQVTLSCSPISGHRSVSWYQQTPGQGLQFLFEYFSETQRNKGNFPGRFSGRQFSNSRSEMNVSTLELGDSALYLCASSSDQRFLETQYFGPGTRLLVL.

The chain employs TRBV19 and TRBJ1-5; 7 bases are a match to TRBD1. The length of the CDR3 is 15 residues. Trimming took 10 bases from V and 1 from J; bases not matched to a gene: 10. CDR1 and CDR2 from the germline V gene are LNHDA and SQIVND (reference sequence). This CDR3 is CATKRGGSSNQPQHF. As DNA, the CDR3 is TGTGCCACCAAGAGAGGGGGCTCCAGCAATCAGCCCCAGCATTTT.

CDR3 in DNA: TGTGCCTCGAGACGGCAAGGGATAACAACTAATGAAAAACTGTTTTTT. Translated, it gives CASRRQGITTNEKLFF. The rearrangement joins TRBV28 to TRBJ1-4, with D uncertain. With 11 bases removed from V and 0 bases from J, the gap between germline ends came to 19 bases. Per the germline V gene, CDR1 is MDHEN and CDR2 is SYDVKM. There are 16 residues in the CDR3.

The chain links TRBV7-6 to TRBJ2-1; TRBD2 aligns across 13 bases. Germline V CDR1 and CDR2: SGHVS, FNYEAQ. This CDR3 spans 15 amino acids. V shed 4 bases, J shed 7 bases, and the junction held 4 bases outside the gene matches. The CDR3, as DNA: TGTGCCAGCAGCTCACTAGCGGGAGGGCTTAATGAGCAGTTCTTC. Its protein product is CASSSLAGGLNEQFF.

The J gene is TRBJ2-5, the V gene TRBV6-5; maybe TRBD1 (5 bases). The V end lost 6 bases, the J end lost 1 base, and 15 bases lay between the germline ends. CDR3 size: 15 residues. The germline gives CDR1 MNHEY, CDR2 SVGAGI. This CDR3 reads CASSPIRQGQETQYF. CDR3 bases: TGTGCCAGCAGCCCCATTCGCCAGGGCCAAGAGACCCAGTACTTC.

This chain uses TRBV19 with TRBJ1-4; D is possibly TRBD1 (5 bases). Trimming stripped 2 bases from V and 7 bases from J, with 17 bases between. CDR3 size: 16 residues. From germline, CDR1 is LNHDA and CDR2 SQIVND (reference sequence). The CDR3 sequence is CASSISVLGRGEKLFF. The DNA of the CDR3 is TGTGCCAGTAGTATATCAGTTTTGGGACGAGGTGAAAAACTGTTTTTT.

The chain combines TRBV28 with TRBJ1-1; D call uncertain. The CDR3 runs to 13 residues. Trimming pared 4 bases from V and 1 base from J, leaving 7 bases between. CDR1 is MDHEN, CDR2 SYDVKM, per germline. CDR3 amino acids: CASSWIPNTEAFF. The CDR3 nucleotides read TGTGCCAGCAGTTGGATACCGAACACTGAAGCTTTCTTT.

In this sample, this clone turned up once. The rearrangement links TRBV6-5 to TRBJ2-5, with unresolved D. Per germline, CDR1 MNHEY and CDR2 SVGAGI. The CDR3 covers 11 residues. Trimming took 6 bases from V and 2 from J, leaving 4 bases between them. CDR3 sequence: CASSSQETQYF. The CDR3 nucleotides are TGTGCCAGCAGCTCACAAGAGACCCAGTACTTC.

This rearrangement joins TRBV2 to TRBJ2-1, with D unclear. V shed 0 bases and J shed 4 bases, with 10 bases lying between them. The germline V gene has CDR1 SNHLY and CDR2 FYNNEI. The CDR3 has 15 amino acids. CDR3 residues: CASSEALPLYNEQFF. The CDR3 region has the DNA TGTGCCAGCAGTGAAGCGCTACCCCTGTACAATGAGCAGTTCTTC. Drawing the rest from reference TRBV2 and TRBJ2-1, the complete variable domain is EPEVTQTPSHQVTQMGQEVILRCVPISNHLYFYWYRQILGQKVEFLVSFYNNEISEKSEIFDDQFSVERPDGSNFTLKIRSTKLEDSAMYFCASSEALPLYNEQFFGPGTRLTVL.

The rearrangement uses TRBV10-3 and TRBJ2-3; D not certain. Germline-derived CDR1 and CDR2 are ENHRY and SYGVKD. V was pared by 0 bases and J by 5 bases, with 0 bases between. This CDR3 is built from 11 residues. In nucleotides, the CDR3 is TGTGCCATCAGTGAGTCAGATACGCAGTATTTT. It specifies CAISESDTQYF.

This chain uses TRBV6-7 with TRBJ2-1; 9 bases are a match to TRBD2. TRBV6-7 is reported as an ORF; its role is uncertain. The V gene end was trimmed by 6 bases and the J gene end by 2 bases; junction bases not matched to a gene: 11. This CDR3 has 17 amino acids. In nucleotides, the CDR3 is TGTGCCAGCAGCAACTCGGGCAGCGGGAGGACCTACAATGAGCAGTTCTTC. Encoded protein: CASSNSGSGRTYNEQFF.

This chain links TRBV30 with TRBJ1-4; 10 bases agree with TRBD1. Germline trimming cut 4 bases from V and 7 bases from J; bases unmatched to any gene: 9. CDR3 length: 15 amino acids. CDR1 and CDR2 from the germline V gene are GTSNPN and SVGIG (reference sequence). CDR3 nucleotides: TGTGCCTGGAATTCCGGACAGGGGGTTGGTGAAAAACTGTTTTTT. Translation gives CAWNSGQGVGEKLFF.

This clone was recorded once. The rearrangement uses TRBV27 and TRBJ2-7, with TRBD2 matching 9 bases. V trimming: 3 bases; J trimming: 7 bases; junction bases outside the gene matches: 7. Germline lookup yields CDR1 MNHEY and CDR2 SMNVEV (reference sequence). CDR3 length equals 14 residues. The CDR3 nucleotides are TGTGCCAGCAGTTTGGCGGGAGGGCTAGGTGAGCAGTACTTC. As protein: CASSLAGGLGEQYF.

J is TRBJ2-1 and V is TRBV7-6, with 11 bases identical to TRBD1. The CDR3 is made up of 17 amino acids. After removal of 5 bases from V and 8 bases from J, the junction contained 14 bases not matched to a gene. In germline, CDR1 is SGHVS, CDR2 FNYEAQ. CDR3 in DNA: TGTGCCAGCAGCAAACACCCGGGACAGGGGGGAATGGATGAGCAGTTCTTC. Translating it yields CASSKHPGQGGMDEQFF.

The CDR3, as DNA: TGTGCCAGTTCGACCGGGACCGTAAACACCGGGGAGCTGTTTTTT. This translates into CASSTGTVNTGELFF. The chain joins TRBV28 to TRBJ2-2; D tentatively reads TRBD1 or TRBD2 (5 bases each). The CDR3 length is 15 residues. V was cut by 9 bases and J by 2 bases, with 16 bases left in between. Germline lookup yields CDR1 MDHEN and CDR2 SYDVKM.